These T cell receptor beta chains were read from a single sample in a study of blood T cells in healthy people across ages. From the 5' RACE reads, TCRdb called clonotypes with MiXCR, one entry per CDR3 protein. In the table there are roughly 1.7 million distinct CDR3 sequences, 30% to 35% of which are singletons. What was sequenced was blood. These receptors were taken from a woman in her thirties in good health. Both conserved end residues are part of each CDR3. Each record gives: CDR3 DNA, CDR3 protein, clone size, J gene, D gene, V gene. D genes are given only for firm matches. The size field is filled for only some rows; it gives once, few, many or a size class.

CDR3nt: TGCGCCAGCAGTCAGTTGTCGGGGGCGTACAATGAGCAGTTCTTC; CDR3aa: CASSQLSGAYNEQFF; abundance: many; j_gene: TRBJ2-1; d_gene: NA; v_gene: TRBV5-1
CDR3nt: TGTGCCAGCACCACGGACAGGGCTGCGCGAGGGACTGAAGCTTTCTTT; CDR3aa: CASTTDRAARGTEAFF; abundance: NA; j_gene: TRBJ1-1; d_gene: TRBD1; v_gene: TRBV7-9
CDR3nt: TGTGCCAGCAGCCGCACGGGGACAGGGCTGTGGGGGGAGCTGTTTTTT; CDR3aa: CASSRTGTGLWGELFF; abundance: NA; j_gene: TRBJ2-2; d_gene: TRBD1; v_gene: TRBV6-5
CDR3nt: TGTGCCAGCAGTTACTCGAGTTCACCGAATCAGCCCCAGCATTTT; CDR3aa: CASSYSSSPNQPQHF; abundance: NA; j_gene: TRBJ1-5; d_gene: NA; v_gene: TRBV6-5
CDR3nt: TGCGCCAGCAGCCAAGCGATTTTTCAGGGACCCCATTCACCCCTCCACTTT; CDR3aa: CASSQAIFQGPHSPLHF; abundance: NA; j_gene: TRBJ1-6; d_gene: NA; v_gene: TRBV4-1
CDR3nt: TGCGCCACCCGCGGTAGACCTGGGGCCAACGTCCTGACTTTC; CDR3aa: CATRGRPGANVLTF; abundance: NA; j_gene: TRBJ2-6; d_gene: NA; v_gene: TRBV10-1
CDR3nt: TGTGCCAGCAGCGTAGACAGGGGGAATTTCAATGAGCAGTTCTTC; CDR3aa: CASSVDRGNFNEQFF; abundance: NA; j_gene: TRBJ2-1; d_gene: TRBD1; v_gene: TRBV9
CDR3nt: TGCGCCAGCAGCGTTAGACTAGCGGGGGGGCTCGATGAGCAGTTCTTC; CDR3aa: CASSVRLAGGLDEQFF; abundance: NA; j_gene: TRBJ2-1; d_gene: TRBD2; v_gene: TRBV5-1
CDR3nt: TGTGCCAGCTCCCCCCCCACCGGGACGGGTAACTATGGCTACACCTTC; CDR3aa: CASSPPTGTGNYGYTF; abundance: few; j_gene: TRBJ1-2; d_gene: NA; v_gene: TRBV7-9
CDR3nt: TGTGCCAGTAGTTCGAAGACAGAGCAGTTTGATACGCAGTATTTT; CDR3aa: CASSSKTEQFDTQYF; abundance: NA; j_gene: TRBJ2-3; d_gene: NA; v_gene: TRBV12-3/TRBV12-4
CDR3nt: TGCAGTGCTGTGTGGGGGGGAATCGAGACCCAGTACTTC; CDR3aa: CSAVWGGIETQYF; abundance: NA; j_gene: TRBJ2-5; d_gene: TRBD2; v_gene: TRBV20-1
CDR3nt: TGTGCCATTTGGGACGGGAGCGGCGAGCAGTACTTC; CDR3aa: CAIWDGSGEQYF; abundance: few; j_gene: TRBJ2-7; d_gene: NA; v_gene: TRBV10-3
CDR3nt: TGTGCCAGCAGTTTAGATACAGGGGTACAAAACATTCAGTACTTC; CDR3aa: CASSLDTGVQNIQYF; abundance: NA; j_gene: TRBJ2-4; d_gene: TRBD1; v_gene: TRBV12-3/TRBV12-4
CDR3nt: TGTGCCAGCAGCCCCCGTCGGAATTATGAGCAGTTCTTC; CDR3aa: CASSPRRNYEQFF; abundance: NA; j_gene: TRBJ2-1; d_gene: NA; v_gene: TRBV3-1
CDR3nt: TGTGCCAGCAGCGCGGGGACTAGCGGGACCCTTGGAGCCCTGGGGGAGCAGTACTTC; CDR3aa: CASSAGTSGTLGALGEQYF; abundance: NA; j_gene: TRBJ2-7; d_gene: TRBD2; v_gene: TRBV7-8
CDR3nt: TGTGCCAGCAGCACATCAGTACAGGGGACGTCCTACGAGCAGTACTTC; CDR3aa: CASSTSVQGTSYEQYF; abundance: few; j_gene: TRBJ2-7; d_gene: TRBD1; v_gene: TRBV7-9
CDR3nt: TGTGCCAGCAACTCGCAGGGGGTCGGTCAGCCCCAGCATTTT; CDR3aa: CASNSQGVGQPQHF; abundance: NA; j_gene: TRBJ1-5; d_gene: TRBD1; v_gene: TRBV2
CDR3nt: TGCGCCAGCAGCCCCGGGAGGGGAGGATTCCAAGAGACCCAGTACTTC; CDR3aa: CASSPGRGGFQETQYF; abundance: NA; j_gene: TRBJ2-5; d_gene: TRBD2; v_gene: TRBV5-1
CDR3nt: TGCGCCAGCAGCGAAGGACAAATCACAGATACGCAGTATTTT; CDR3aa: CASSEGQITDTQYF; abundance: NA; j_gene: TRBJ2-3; d_gene: NA; v_gene: TRBV10-1
CDR3nt: TGTGCCAGCAGCCAAGATTCCAGGACAGGTGCCGGCTACACCTTC; CDR3aa: CASSQDSRTGAGYTF; abundance: NA; j_gene: TRBJ1-2; d_gene: TRBD1; v_gene: TRBV3-1
CDR3nt: TGTGCCATCCCGGGACAGGGCTCCTACGAGCAGTACTTC; CDR3aa: CAIPGQGSYEQYF; abundance: few; j_gene: TRBJ2-7; d_gene: TRBD1; v_gene: TRBV2
CDR3nt: TGTGCCAGCGGCTTCTCGGGGAACACTGAAGCTTTCTTT; CDR3aa: CASGFSGNTEAFF; abundance: NA; j_gene: TRBJ1-1; d_gene: NA; v_gene: TRBV27
CDR3nt: TGTGCCAGCAGTGCCTCGGAGGGGCTAGCGGGGGGAGATACGCAGTATTTT; CDR3aa: CASSASEGLAGGDTQYF; abundance: few; j_gene: TRBJ2-3; d_gene: TRBD2; v_gene: TRBV2
CDR3nt: TGCAGTGCTAGTGACCCTAGGATAGCGGGCCATCCATCCTACAATGAGCAGTTCTTC; CDR3aa: CSASDPRIAGHPSYNEQFF; abundance: NA; j_gene: TRBJ2-1; d_gene: TRBD2; v_gene: TRBV20-1
CDR3nt: TGTGCCAGCAGTTACGGTCAGCGGGGGCCAACCTACGAGCAGTACTTC; CDR3aa: CASSYGQRGPTYEQYF; abundance: NA; j_gene: TRBJ2-7; d_gene: TRBD2; v_gene: TRBV6-6
CDR3nt: TGCAGCGTCCGGTGGACAGGGGGGCAGTACTTC; CDR3aa: CSVRWTGGQYF; abundance: NA; j_gene: TRBJ2-5; d_gene: TRBD1; v_gene: TRBV29-1
CDR3nt: TGTGCCAGCAGCTTACGAGACCCAGCGAGGGATGAGCAGTTCTTC; CDR3aa: CASSLRDPARDEQFF; abundance: NA; j_gene: TRBJ2-1; d_gene: NA; v_gene: TRBV11-2
CDR3nt: TGCAGTGCTAGAGATCCGACTAGCGGAGCCTACAATGAGCAGTTCTTC; CDR3aa: CSARDPTSGAYNEQFF; abundance: many; j_gene: TRBJ2-1; d_gene: TRBD2; v_gene: TRBV20-1
CDR3nt: TGTGCCAGCAGCTCGGGACTAGCGGGGGCCCGTAACATATACCGAGAGACCCAGTACTTC; CDR3aa: CASSSGLAGARNIYRETQYF; abundance: NA; j_gene: TRBJ2-5; d_gene: TRBD2; v_gene: TRBV7-2
CDR3nt: TGCGCCAGCAGCGTTTCGGGGGTCGAAGAGACCCAGTACTTC; CDR3aa: CASSVSGVEETQYF; abundance: few; j_gene: TRBJ2-5; d_gene: NA; v_gene: TRBV5-1
CDR3nt: TGTGCCAGCAATCGAGACCGGACAGATACGCAGTATTTT; CDR3aa: CASNRDRTDTQYF; abundance: NA; j_gene: TRBJ2-3; d_gene: NA; v_gene: TRBV5-5
CDR3nt: TGTGCCATCAGTGAGAACAGCCACTGGAGCACTGAAGCTTTCTTT; CDR3aa: CAISENSHWSTEAFF; abundance: NA; j_gene: TRBJ1-1; d_gene: NA; v_gene: TRBV10-3
CDR3nt: TGTGCCAGCAGCGGGCAGCGGGAGGTTCTTTCCTACAATGAGCAGTTCTTC; CDR3aa: CASSGQREVLSYNEQFF; abundance: NA; j_gene: TRBJ2-1; d_gene: TRBD2; v_gene: TRBV9
CDR3nt: TGCAGCGTTGACGATCGGCGGGGACAGGGCCAATATGGCTACACCTTC; CDR3aa: CSVDDRRGQGQYGYTF; abundance: few; j_gene: TRBJ1-2; d_gene: TRBD1; v_gene: TRBV29-1
CDR3nt: TGCAGCGTTGGGACTAGCGGGAGTAAGGGCTACAATGAGCAGTTCTTC; CDR3aa: CSVGTSGSKGYNEQFF; abundance: few; j_gene: TRBJ2-1; d_gene: TRBD2; v_gene: TRBV29-1
CDR3nt: TGTGCCAGCAGTGAAAGGGGACCAGGAGGCTATGGCTACACCTTC; CDR3aa: CASSERGPGGYGYTF; abundance: once; j_gene: TRBJ1-2; d_gene: NA; v_gene: TRBV2
CDR3nt: TGTGCCAGCACTCCCTCTGGACCTTATGGCTACACCTTC; CDR3aa: CASTPSGPYGYTF; abundance: NA; j_gene: TRBJ1-2; d_gene: NA; v_gene: TRBV12-3/TRBV12-4
CDR3nt: TGTGCCAGCAGTGGTCTCAACCCTAATGAGCAGTACTTC; CDR3aa: CASSGLNPNEQYF; abundance: NA; j_gene: TRBJ2-5; d_gene: NA; v_gene: TRBV27
CDR3nt: TGCAGCGTTGAACTCAGCTCCTCCTACGAGCAGTACTTC; CDR3aa: CSVELSSSYEQYF; abundance: NA; j_gene: TRBJ2-7; d_gene: NA; v_gene: TRBV29-1
CDR3nt: TGTGCCAGCAGACCAGACAGGGCCGGCTATGGCTACACCTTC; CDR3aa: CASRPDRAGYGYTF; abundance: NA; j_gene: TRBJ1-2; d_gene: TRBD1; v_gene: TRBV12-3/TRBV12-4